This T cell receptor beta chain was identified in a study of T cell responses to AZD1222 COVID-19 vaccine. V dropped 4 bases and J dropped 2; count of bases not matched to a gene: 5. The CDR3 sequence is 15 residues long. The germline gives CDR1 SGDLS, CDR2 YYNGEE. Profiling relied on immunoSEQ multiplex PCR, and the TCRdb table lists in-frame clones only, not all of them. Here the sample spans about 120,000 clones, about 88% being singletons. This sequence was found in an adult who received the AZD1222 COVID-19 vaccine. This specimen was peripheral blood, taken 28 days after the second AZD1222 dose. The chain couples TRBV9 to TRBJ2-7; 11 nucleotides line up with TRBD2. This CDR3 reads CASSPSSGGAYEQYF. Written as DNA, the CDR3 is TGTGCCAGCAGCCCCAGTAGCGGGGGGGCCTACGAGCAGTACTTC.